This note documents a single T cell receptor beta chain sequence. Its antigen is currently unknown. The data stem from a study of brain T cells in children with intractable seizures. Study results and limitations: HCMV serostatus was not known, and viral specificity came from CDR3 similarity only. Pre-surgery blood may have been undersampled, hiding some clones. Among the top 50 brain clones were public and private clonotypes.

The sequenced cases were selected for having the highest brain T cell transcript signatures. Pre-surgery treatment included at least one anti-epileptic drug. The data were produced by immunoSEQ multiplex PCR, yet TCRdb's version contains in-frame clones alone and is incomplete. The top ten hold 1.5% to 2% of the sample, which has just over 5,000 clones, 92% seen once. The CDR3 covers 12 residues. The germline gives CDR1 SQVTM, CDR2 ANQGSEA. J lost 4 bases, V lost 6 bases, and 3 bases had no gene match. The material was resected brain tissue, obtained at surgery. The chain employs TRBV29-1 and TRBJ1-2; 9 bases are a match to TRBD1. This TCR came from a boy younger than two with focal cortical dysplasia and intractable seizures. The CDR3 is CSVQTGGYGYTF. Here the CDR3 DNA reads TGCAGCGTGCAGACAGGGGGCTATGGCTACACCTTC. Supplemented by reference TRBV29-1 and TRBJ1-2, the full variable domain reads SAVISQKPSRDICQRGTSLTIQCQVDSQVTMMFWYRQQPGQSLTLIATANQGSEATYESGFVIDKFPISRPNLTFSTLTVSNMSPEDSSIYLCSVQTGGYGYTFGSGTRLTVV.